Listed below are T cell receptor beta chains from one sample, sequenced in a study of CD8 T cells in Susac syndrome. Each CDR3 protein gets one entry after TCRdb re-called the immunoSEQ multiplex PCR reads with MiXCR. This table holds tens of thousands of distinct CDR3 sequences, around 90% found once. Material for sequencing was CD8+ T cells from PBMCs. These TCRs come from a human donor in good health. CDR3s include the opening cysteine and the closing phenylalanine or tryptophan. A D gene is named only where the DNA matches it firmly. Size values are once, few and many counts, or a class for expanded clones, and some rows have none.

J gene,clone size,D gene,CDR3 length,V gene,CDR3 DNA,CDR3 protein
TRBJ1-1,NA,TRBD1,16,TRBV27,TGTGCCAGCAGTTTATCGGTGACAGGGCTTAACACTGAAGCTTTCTTT,CASSLSVTGLNTEAFF
TRBJ2-7,NA,TRBD1,16,TRBV6-1,TGTGCCAGCAGTCCCTCTTCCGGGACAGCCTCCTACGAGCAGTACTTC,CASSPSSGTASYEQYF
TRBJ2-1,once,TRBD1,15,TRBV24-1,TGTGCCACCAGTGATCCGGACAGGGTAGAGGTTGAGCAGTTCTTC,CATSDPDRVEVEQFF
TRBJ2-1,NA,NA,15,TRBV12-3/TRBV12-4,TGTGCCAGCAGCTTGGGGACGGCTGGGAGCCATGAGCAGTTCTTC,CASSLGTAGSHEQFF
TRBJ1-2,once,TRBD1,14,TRBV12-3/TRBV12-4,TGTGCCAGCCTCCGGGACAGTAGTAACTATGGCTACACCTTC,CASLRDSSNYGYTF
TRBJ2-7,NA,NA,13,TRBV27,TGTGCCAGCAGTTTATCGCGGGCAAGCGAGCAGTACTTC,CASSLSRASEQYF
TRBJ2-7,NA,NA,14,TRBV20-1,TGCAGTGCCGACTCAGGGGTTGTCTCCAACGAGCAGTACTTC,CSADSGVVSNEQYF
TRBJ2-1,NA,NA,17,TRBV6-5,TGTGCCAGCAGTTACTCGATGGCAGGCTTACCCGACAATTCGCAGTTCTTC,CASSYSMAGLPDNSQFF
TRBJ2-7,NA,NA,14,TRBV14,TGTGCCAGCAGCCATCCCAGCGTGGGGTACGAGCAGTACTTC,CASSHPSVGYEQYF
TRBJ1-2,NA,NA,15,TRBV19,TGTGCCAGTAGGTCGGTCGTGGGCTTGGCCTATGGCTACACCTTC,CASRSVVGLAYGYTF
TRBJ2-3,NA,TRBD1,14,TRBV15,TGTGCCACCAGCCCCCCAGGGGGAACAGATACGCAGTATTTT,CATSPPGGTDTQYF
TRBJ2-5,NA,TRBD1,15,TRBV30,TGTGCCTGGACCTGGACAGGGGGCTCATGGGAGACCCAGTACTTC,CAWTWTGGSWETQYF
TRBJ2-7,once,TRBD2,18,TRBV5-1,TGCGCCAGCAGCTTACGGGGGACTAGCGGGGAAACCTCCTACGAGCAGTACTTC,CASSLRGTSGETSYEQYF
TRBJ2-2,NA,NA,15,TRBV5-6,TGTGCCAGCAGCCTCACATGGTCCTACACCGGGGAGCTGTTTTTT,CASSLTWSYTGELFF
TRBJ2-7,NA,NA,11,TRBV29-1,TGCAGCGTTGAAACGTCCTACGAGCAGTACTTC,CSVETSYEQYF
TRBJ2-1,NA,NA,17,TRBV5-6,TGTGCCAGCAGCCTGGTTTGGGGGGGGGCCACCTACAATGAGCAGTTCTTC,CASSLVWGGATYNEQFF
TRBJ1-1,NA,TRBD1,13,TRBV29-1,TGCAGCGCCGTGCAGGGGGTAGGCACTGAAGCTTTCTTT,CSAVQGVGTEAFF
TRBJ2-2,NA,TRBD1,15,TRBV6-5,TGTGCCAGCAGTCCCGGACAGGGCGAAACCGGGGAGCTGTTTTTT,CASSPGQGETGELFF
TRBJ1-1,NA,NA,17,TRBV7-3,TGTGCCAGCAGCTTAATTCTATTAAGGGACCCACGAAGTGAAGCTTTCTTT,CASSLILLRDPRSEAFF
TRBJ2-5,NA,NA,15,TRBV5-1,TGCGCCAGCAGCTTGTTTTATGGGCCTGAAGAGACCCAGTACTTC,CASSLFYGPEETQYF
TRBJ2-7,NA,NA,14,TRBV6-2/TRBV6-3,TGTGCCAGCAGTTATAGCGGTGCTTCCTACGAGCAGTACTTC,CASSYSGASYEQYF
TRBJ1-1,NA,TRBD1,13,TRBV6-5,TGTGCCAGTAAACAGGGGAGTCTAACTGAAGCTTTCTTT,CASKQGSLTEAFF
TRBJ1-1,NA,TRBD1,14,TRBV27,TGTGCCAGCAGGCGACAGGGGGCATTTACTGAAGCTTTCTTT,CASRRQGAFTEAFF
TRBJ2-7,few,NA,15,TRBV27,TGTGCCAGCAGTTTAATGGCAGGATTGTTCTACGAGCAGTACTTC,CASSLMAGLFYEQYF
TRBJ1-2,NA,NA,12,TRBV12-3/TRBV12-4,TGTGCCAGCAGTCCGAACCTCAGTGGCTACACCTTC,CASSPNLSGYTF
TRBJ2-7,NA,NA,15,TRBV11-2,TGTGCCAGCAGCTTAGTGCAGGGAGGCGGTTACGAGCAGTACTTC,CASSLVQGGGYEQYF
TRBJ1-2,NA,NA,13,TRBV6-1,TGTGCCAGCAGTCCGGGGGCGGGCTATGGCTACACCTTC,CASSPGAGYGYTF
TRBJ2-7,NA,NA,15,TRBV5-4,TGTGCCAGCAGCGTCGGGAATTCCCCCCTCTACGAGCAGTACTTC,CASSVGNSPLYEQYF